This passage covers 3 T cell receptor beta chains from one sample sequenced in a study of OX40 agonist ivuxolimab in advanced cancers. Sequenced by immunoSEQ multiplex PCR; TCRdb stores in-frame clones only, minus some. Here the sample spans about 58,000 clones, about 90% being singletons. The material was CD4+ or CD8+ T cells sorted from blood, obtained in a trial of the OX40 agonist ivuxolimab. The receptors stem from an adult with an advanced solid tumor such as melanoma, head and neck, liver or kidney cancer.

As regards this clone: At the DNA level, this CDR3 is encoded by other sequences in the same sample as well. The rearrangement uses TRBV4-3 and TRBJ2-7; 11 nucleotides agree with TRBD2. CDR1 and CDR2 (germline): LGHNA, YSLEER. The V gene end was trimmed by 1 base and the J gene end by 3 bases; junction bases not matched to a gene: 2. This CDR3 has 15 amino acids. The CDR3 DNA sequence: TGCGCCAGCAGCCAAGGACTAGCGGGAAGCTACGAGCAGTACTTC. Translating it yields CASSQGLAGSYEQYF.

V and J are TRBV7-2 and TRBJ2-3, with D maybe TRBD1 (5 bases). CDR1 is SGHTA, CDR2 FQGNSA, per germline. Trimming took 1 base from V and 4 from J, leaving 9 bases between them. The CDR3 spans 14 residues. CDR3 sequence: CASSLGPGSDTQYF. For the CDR3, the DNA is TGTGCCAGCAGCTTAGGGCCAGGGTCAGATACGCAGTATTTT. The full variable domain, with the rest looked up from reference TRBV7-2 and TRBJ2-3, is GAGVSQSPSNKVTEKGKDVELRCDPISGHTALYWYRQSLGQGLEFLIYFQGNSAPDKSGLPSDRFSAERTGGSVSTLTIQRTQQEDSAVYLCASSLGPGSDTQYFGPGTRLTVL.

The chain joins TRBV19 to TRBJ2-2; tentative D call: TRBD2 (7 bases). This CDR3 is built from 16 residues. Germline values: CDR1 LNHDA, CDR2 SQIVND (reference sequence). Trimming left V 7 bases short and J 4 bases short, with 19 bases between. Written as DNA, the CDR3 is TGTGCCAGTACCACGAGGGGGGGACTTCCCACCGGGGAGCTGTTTTTT. This codes for CASTTRGGLPTGELFF.